The 26 T cell receptor beta chains given below trace back to one sample, sequenced in a study of blood T cell repertoires in COVID-19. The data were produced by immunoSEQ multiplex PCR, yet TCRdb's version contains in-frame clones alone and is incomplete. The sample contains under 85,000 clones, 90% of which appear only once. Sequences were obtained from peripheral blood. These receptors came from a man in his fifties or sixties with acute or convalescent COVID-19.

This chain uses TRBV29-1 with TRBJ2-3; D is unclear. This CDR3 region has 11 residues. Trimming took off 3 bases at V and 3 bases at J, with 4 bases between the two ends. In germline, CDR1 is SQVTM, CDR2 ANQGSEA. This chain's CDR3 is CSVDSTDTQYF. The CDR3 nucleotides read TGCAGCGTTGATAGTACAGATACGCAGTATTTT.

The gene calls are TRBV30 and TRBJ2-7; TRBD1 agrees at 7 bases. Per the germline V gene, CDR1 is GTSNPN and CDR2 is SVGIG (reference sequence). This CDR3 region has 13 residues. V gave up 2 bases and J gave up 13 bases; unmatched junction bases: 14. The CDR3 DNA sequence: TGTGCCTGGAGTCCCAAGAGGGACAGCCACGATTACTTC. It codes for CAWSPKRDSHDYF. The whole variable domain, filled in from reference TRBV30 and TRBJ2-7, reads SQTIHQWPATLVQPVGSPLSLECTVEGTSNPNLYWYRQAAGRGLQLLFYSVGIGQISSEVPQNLSASRPQDRQFILSSKKLLLSDSGFYLCAWSPKRDSHDYFGPGTRLTVT.

This clone has a handful of counts. V is TRBV27 and J is TRBJ2-3; TRBD1 aligns across 10 bases. The germline gives CDR1 MNHEY, CDR2 SMNVEV (reference sequence). The CDR3 contains 18 residues. With V trimmed by 5 bases and J by 1 base, 12 bases remained unmatched. The CDR3: CASSPTPRTGGGTDTQYF. The CDR3 nucleotides read TGTGCCAGCAGTCCTACGCCCCGGACAGGGGGGGGCACAGATACGCAGTATTTT.

This clone has just a few counts. The same CDR3 also results from other DNA sequences found in this sample. The CDR3 protein is CASSFRANTGELFF. The CDR3 nucleotides read TGTGCCAGCAGCTTCCGAGCAAACACCGGGGAGCTGTTTTTT. V usage is TRBV7-9 and J usage is TRBJ2-2; D is uncertain. The germline V gene encodes CDR1 SEHNR and CDR2 FQNEAQ (reference sequence). V lost 3 bases, J lost 2 bases, and 7 bases lay in between. CDR3 size: 14 residues. Complete variable domain (other parts from reference TRBV7-9 and TRBJ2-2): DTGVSQNPRHKITKRGQNVTFRCDPISEHNRLYWYRQTLGQGPEFLTYFQNEAQLEKSRLLSDRFSAERPKGSFSTLEIQRTEQGDSAMYLCASSFRANTGELFFGEGSRLTVL.

This CDR3 reads CASSQADNQPQHF. CDR3 nucleotides: TGTGCCAGCTCGCAGGCAGATAATCAGCCCCAGCATTTT. The chain combines TRBV18 with TRBJ1-5; no firm D call. Trimming pared 6 bases from V and 4 bases from J, leaving 10 bases between. CDR3 size: 13 residues. Germline CDR1 reads KGHSH; CDR2 reads LQKENI.

This chain connects TRBV7-9 to TRBJ1-5; the match to TRBD1 covers 8 bases. The CDR3 length is 15 residues. CDR1 and CDR2 (germline): SEHNR, FQNEAQ (reference sequence). The V and J ends lost 5 bases and 3 bases, in that order; junction bases with no gene match: 6. CDR3 amino acids: CASSDSRGHNQPQHF. CDR3 nucleotide sequence: TGTGCCAGCAGCGACAGCAGGGGGCACAATCAGCCCCAGCATTTT.

The J gene is TRBJ1-1, the V gene TRBV2, with TRBD1 identical over 7 bases. Losses at the gene ends were 9 bases for V and 6 bases for J; bases not matched to a gene: 19. The CDR3 has 16 amino acids. Germline CDR1 reads SNHLY; CDR2 reads FYNNEI. CDR3 region: CARPIQAGGVGAEAFF. The CDR3 bases are TGTGCCAGACCCATCCAGGCAGGGGGTGTAGGGGCTGAAGCTTTCTTT.

This sequence joins TRBV5-6 and TRBJ2-3; 9 nucleotides agree with TRBD1. V lost 4 bases, J lost 0 bases, and 6 bases stayed unmatched. Germline loops: CDR1 SGHDT, CDR2 YYEEEE. The CDR3 loop spans 16 amino acids. CDR3 loop: CASSTGTGTSTDTQYF. In DNA form, the CDR3 reads TGTGCCAGCAGCACCGGGACAGGGACTAGCACAGATACGCAGTATTTT.

The V call is TRBV3-1 (or the pseudogene TRBV3-2), the J call TRBJ2-3; 8 bases are a match to TRBD2. The length of the CDR3 is 16 residues. Germline lookup yields CDR1 LGHDT and CDR2 YNNKEL (reference sequence). J lost 8 bases, V lost 4 bases, and 14 bases had no gene match. This CDR3 reads CASSPSSGRVEGTQYF. In DNA, the CDR3 is TGTGCCAGCAGCCCCTCGAGCGGGAGAGTCGAGGGTACGCAGTATTTT.

CDR3 in amino acids: CASSSQGSHEQYF. CDR3 in DNA: TGTGCCAGCAGTTCCCAGGGTTCTCACGAGCAGTACTTC. The chain recombines TRBV12-3 or TRBV12-4 with TRBJ2-7; D perhaps matches TRBD1 (5 bases). The CDR3 runs 13 residues. V was trimmed by 4 bases and J by 5 bases, leaving 12 bases between them.

This chain's CDR3 is CAAGGANVLTF. CDR3 DNA sequence: TGTGCCGCGGGCGGGGCCAACGTCCTGACTTTC. J is TRBJ2-6 and V is TRBV6-5, with D possibly TRBD2 on 5 matching bases. The V and J ends lost 11 bases and 4 bases respectively, with 6 bases between them. The CDR3 is 11 residues long. Germline V gene data show CDR1 as MNHEY and CDR2 as SVGAGI.

V is TRBV6-2 or TRBV6-3 and J is TRBJ2-5; TRBD1 might be the D (6 bases). This CDR3 has 17 residues. Between the trimmed V and J ends, which lost 0 bases and 1 base, there was a span of 15 bases. Germline assignment: CDR1 MNHEY and CDR2 SVGEGT. The CDR3 loop reads CASSYSWDNLFQETQYF. In nucleotides, the CDR3 is TGTGCCAGCAGTTACTCATGGGACAACCTATTCCAAGAGACCCAGTACTTC.

The chain carries TRBV19 and TRBJ2-7; TRBD2 matches at 12 bases. After removal of 8 bases from V and 3 bases from J, the junction contained 8 bases not matched to a gene. Germline V gene lookup returns CDR1 LNHDA and CDR2 SQIVND (reference sequence). The CDR3 covers 15 residues. CDR3 protein: CASAEGLAGNYEQYF. DNA of the CDR3: TGTGCCAGTGCCGAAGGACTAGCGGGAAACTACGAGCAGTACTTC.

J is TRBJ1-1 and V is TRBV11-2; no firm D call. V dropped 5 bases and J dropped 3 bases, with 10 bases sitting between them. The CDR3 runs 13 residues. CDR1 SGHAT and CDR2 FQNNGV come from the germline V gene. The DNA of the CDR3 is TGTGCCAGCAGCCCAGGTTTCTACACTGAAGCTTTCTTT. Amino acids: CASSPGFYTEAFF.

This chain uses TRBV28 with TRBJ2-7, with 14 nucleotides matching TRBD2. Germline-derived CDR1 and CDR2 are MDHEN and SYDVKM. Trimming cost V 5 bases and J 2 bases; bases outside gene matches: 8. This CDR3 has 17 residues. In nucleotides, the CDR3 is TGTGCCAGCAGTCACGGACTAGCGGGAGGTATCCCCTACGAGCAGTACTTC. Amino acids: CASSHGLAGGIPYEQYF. Variable domain in full (rest from reference TRBV28 and TRBJ2-7): DVKVTQSSRYLVKRTGEKVFLECVQDMDHENMFWYRQDPGLGLRLIYFSYDVKMKEKGDIPEGYSVSREKKERFSLILESASTNQTSMYLCASSHGLAGGIPYEQYFGPGTRLTVT.

The rearrangement links TRBV24-1 to TRBJ2-7; 8 nucleotides agree with TRBD2. Germline V gene sequence: CDR1 KGHDR, CDR2 SFDVKD. After removal of 6 bases from V and 1 base from J, the junction contained 4 bases not matched to a gene. This CDR3 comprises 14 residues. In nucleotides, the CDR3 is TGTGCCACCAGTCGTTCGGGGGGGTCCTACGAGCAGTACTTC. It is translated as CATSRSGGSYEQYF.

V gene TRBV5-5 combines with J gene TRBJ2-3; tentatively, D is TRBD1 (5 bases). Germline V CDR1 and CDR2: SGHKS, YYEKEE (reference sequence). The CDR3 has 15 residues. Trimming left V 4 bases short and J 2 bases short, with 14 bases between. This CDR3 reads CASSLYRSFTDTQYF. The CDR3 DNA reads TGTGCCAGCAGCCTCTACAGGTCCTTCACAGATACGCAGTATTTT.

The J gene is TRBJ1-5, the V gene TRBV15; 7 bases fit TRBD1. The V and J ends lost 0 bases and 2 bases, in that order; junction bases with no gene match: 4. There are 16 residues in the CDR3. Germline values: CDR1 LNHNV, CDR2 YYDKDF (reference sequence). The CDR3 loop is CATSRETGSGNQPQHF. In DNA form, the CDR3 reads TGTGCCACCAGCAGAGAGACAGGGTCGGGCAATCAGCCCCAGCATTTT. Full variable domain (missing parts from reference TRBV15 and TRBJ1-5): DAMVIQNPRYQVTQFGKPVTLSCSQTLNHNVMYWYQQKSSQAPKLLFHYYDKDFNNEADTPDNFQSRRPNTSFCFLDIRSPGLGDTAMYLCATSRETGSGNQPQHFGDGTRLSIL.

The J gene is TRBJ2-1, the V gene TRBV24-1, with TRBD1 matching over 7 bases. In germline, CDR1 is KGHDR, CDR2 SFDVKD. The CDR3 spans 13 residues. Unmatched junction bases numbered 2, after V lost 6 bases and J lost 4 bases. Written as DNA, the CDR3 is TGTGCCACCAGTAGGACAGGATACAATGAGCAGTTCTTC. Translation: CATSRTGYNEQFF.

This clone was observed a single time. The chain joins TRBV7-9 to TRBJ2-7; 8 nucleotides line up with TRBD1. The germline V gene has CDR1 SEHNR and CDR2 FQNEAQ (reference sequence). J was trimmed by 3 bases and V by 1 base; bases with no gene match: 11. There are 17 residues in the CDR3. The chain's CDR3 is CASSLVTGAPSHYEQYF. CDR3 nucleotides: TGTGCCAGCAGCTTAGTGACAGGGGCGCCGAGCCACTACGAGCAGTACTTC.

This sequence joins TRBV4-2 and TRBJ2-1; 10 bases align to TRBD1. V lost 4 bases to trimming and J lost 7 bases; unmatched junction nucleotides: 7. Per germline, CDR1 LGHNA and CDR2 YNFKEQ. The CDR3 is made up of 15 amino acids. DNA for the CDR3: TGTGCCAGCAGCCTCGGGTGGACAGGGGGGAATGAGCAGTTCTTC. Its protein product is CASSLGWTGGNEQFF.

This chain connects TRBV5-6 to TRBJ1-6; 9 bases fit TRBD1. CDR3 size: 16 residues. Germline assignment: CDR1 SGHDT and CDR2 YYEEEE. V was pared by 4 bases and J by 5 bases, with 7 bases of the junction left unmatched. This CDR3 reads CASSLGQGLDNSPLHF. CDR3 bases: TGTGCCAGCAGCCTGGGACAGGGTTTAGATAATTCACCCCTCCACTTT.

This chain uses TRBV2 with TRBJ2-7; the D gene is possibly TRBD1 (5 bases). The V gene lost 5 bases and the J gene lost 7 bases, with 12 bases spanning the gap. The CDR3 sequence is 12 residues long. Germline CDR1 SNHLY, CDR2 FYNNEI. The CDR3 reads CASSWWSGEQYF. DNA of the CDR3: TGTGCCAGCAGTTGGTGGTCAGGGGAGCAGTACTTC.

The chain joins TRBV2 to TRBJ2-5; possibly TRBD1 for D (6 bases). The V and J ends lost 9 bases and 5 bases respectively, with 13 bases between them. CDR1 and CDR2 (germline): SNHLY, FYNNEI. This CDR3 is 12 amino acids long. CDR3 sequence (DNA): TGTGCCAGAGGGATTACAGGGGAGACCCAGTACTTC. As protein: CARGITGETQYF. Drawing the rest from reference TRBV2 and TRBJ2-5, the complete variable domain is EPEVTQTPSHQVTQMGQEVILRCVPISNHLYFYWYRQILGQKVEFLVSFYNNEISEKSEIFDDQFSVERPDGSNFTLKIRSTKLEDSAMYFCARGITGETQYFGPGTRLLVL.

In DNA form, the CDR3 reads TGTGCCAGCAGTGAGACTCGAGGGCGAGGGCCCCAGCATTTT. This encodes CASSETRGRGPQHF. The rearrangement uses TRBV2 and TRBJ1-5; D unclear. The CDR3 extends over 14 amino acids. Germline CDR1 reads SNHLY; CDR2 reads FYNNEI. V was trimmed by 3 bases and J by 9 bases, leaving 15 bases between them. Combining the CDR3 with reference TRBV2 and TRBJ1-5 gives the whole variable domain EPEVTQTPSHQVTQMGQEVILRCVPISNHLYFYWYRQILGQKVEFLVSFYNNEISEKSEIFDDQFSVERPDGSNFTLKIRSTKLEDSAMYFCASSETRGRGPQHFGDGTRLSIL.

Written as DNA, the CDR3 is TGTGCCAGCAGTTTATGGGGGGATTCGTTGAACACTGAAGCTTTCTTT. Translated: CASSLWGDSLNTEAFF. This chain links TRBV27 with TRBJ1-1, with D perhaps matching TRBD1 (5 bases). Germline CDR1 and CDR2: MNHEY and SMNVEV (reference sequence). Trimming cost V 1 base and J 0 bases, with 12 bases left between them. The CDR3 consists of 16 residues.